This T cell receptor beta chain was identified in a study of shared clonotypes between healthy human individuals. Profiling relied on immunoSEQ multiplex PCR, and the TCRdb table lists in-frame clones only, not all of them. This table has fewer than 850,000 clones, about three quarters appearing once. This CDR3 is built from 12 residues. V lost 2 bases to trimming and J lost 5 bases, with 6 bases between them. Germline V lookup: CDR1 MDHEN, CDR2 SYDVKM. This clonotype was obtained from a woman aged 25 to 39 in good health. Source material: memory CD4+ T cells sorted from blood. Regarding subset: CD45RA-negative fraction. The chain employs TRBV28 and TRBJ1-2; unclear D gene. The CDR3 reads CASSLVGYGYTF. The CDR3 bases are TGTGCCAGCAGTTTAGTCGGATATGGCTACACCTTC.